The 15 T cell receptor beta chains listed next were all sequenced from one sample in a study of blood T cell repertoires in COVID-19. Clones were sequenced by immunoSEQ multiplex PCR, and TCRdb holds only the in-frame ones, with some missing. In the table there are 650,000 to 800,000 clones, 80% to 90% of which are singletons. Material: peripheral blood. The receptors originated from a woman between 18 and 29 years old with acute or convalescent COVID-19.

This clone was seen a handful of times. The V call is TRBV4-1, the J call TRBJ2-7; the D gene is possibly TRBD1 (5 bases). V was clipped by 0 bases and J by 2 bases, with 5 bases between them. Germline CDR1 MGHRA, CDR2 YSYEKL. This CDR3 is built from 13 residues. The CDR3, as DNA: TGCGCCAGCAGCCAAGAGACAGCCTACGAGCAGTACTTC. This translates into CASSQETAYEQYF.

The V gene is TRBV5-5, the J gene TRBJ1-4; D perhaps matches TRBD1 (6 bases). CDR3 size: 15 residues. The V gene's germline CDR1 is SGHKS and CDR2 YYEKEE (reference sequence). Trimming left V 4 bases short and J 7 bases short, with 17 bases between. The CDR3 is CASSGIPQGSEKLFF. DNA for the CDR3: TGTGCCAGCAGCGGAATCCCCCAGGGGAGTGAAAAACTGTTTTTT.

CDR3 nucleotides: TGTGCCAGCAGCTTAGAGGGGGCTTACACTGAAGCTTTCTTT. Its protein product is CASSLEGAYTEAFF. V gene TRBV7-9 combines with J gene TRBJ1-1, with 7 bases fitting TRBD1. The length of the CDR3 is 14 residues. V lost 1 base, J lost 3 bases, and 2 bases stayed unmatched. Germline V gene sequence: CDR1 SEHNR, CDR2 FQNEAQ (reference sequence). Full variable domain (rest looked up from reference TRBV7-9 and TRBJ1-1): DTGVSQNPRHKITKRGQNVTFRCDPISEHNRLYWYRQTLGQGPEFLTYFQNEAQLEKSRLLSDRFSAERPKGSFSTLEIQRTEQGDSAMYLCASSLEGAYTEAFFGQGTRLTVV.

This chain joins TRBV9 and TRBJ1-2, with TRBD1 matching over 9 bases. V trimming: 4 bases; J trimming: 3 bases; junction bases outside the gene matches: 10. Germline V gene data show CDR1 as SGDLS and CDR2 as YYNGEE. The CDR3 spans 16 residues. This chain's CDR3 is CASSSQQQGADYGYTF. The CDR3 nucleotides read TGTGCCAGCAGCTCGCAGCAACAGGGGGCAGACTATGGCTACACCTTC. Full variable domain (missing parts from reference TRBV9 and TRBJ1-2): DSGVTQTPKHLITATGQRVTLRCSPRSGDLSVYWYQQSLDQGLQFLIQYYNGEERAKGNILERFSAQQFPDLHSELNLSSLELGDSALYFCASSSQQQGADYGYTFGSGTRLTVV.

The DNA for the CDR3 is TGTGCCACCAGTGATTTTTTCTCGAACACCGGGGAGCTGTTTTTT. Translating gives CATSDFFSNTGELFF. The rearrangement uses TRBV24-1 and TRBJ2-2; D is unresolved. The CDR3 runs to 15 residues. CDR1 and CDR2 (germline): KGHDR, SFDVKD. V lost 1 base to trimming and J lost 0 bases, with 5 bases between them.

This chain links TRBV7-2 with TRBJ2-1, with 11 bases identical to TRBD1. Trimming cost V 4 bases and J 7 bases; bases outside gene matches: 6. There are 15 residues in the CDR3. Germline V gene sequence: CDR1 SGHTA, CDR2 FQGNSA. The CDR3 region has the DNA TGTGCCAGCAGCTATTGGACAGGGGGCATGAATGAGCAGTTCTTC. Residues: CASSYWTGGMNEQFF.

The rearrangement uses TRBV23-1 and TRBJ1-1; D is possibly TRBD1 (6 bases). TRBV23-1 is an open reading frame, and its role is uncertain. Trimming shortened V by 4 bases and J by 0 bases, and 15 bases separated the two germline ends. The CDR3 is 16 amino acids. The CDR3 DNA follows: TGCGCCAGCAGTCTTGCCAGGGGTGGCGTGAACACTGAAGCTTTCTTT. Protein: CASSLARGGVNTEAFF.

CDR3 DNA: TGCGCCAGCAGCATCCGGGACACATCCTACGAGCAGTACTTC. This encodes CASSIRDTSYEQYF. The genes are TRBV5-1 and TRBJ2-7, with D possibly being TRBD1 (6 bases). The CDR3 is 14 residues long. Germline V lookup: CDR1 SGHRS, CDR2 YFSETQ. V gave up 4 bases and J gave up 1 base, with 12 bases separating them. Full variable domain (missing parts from reference TRBV5-1 and TRBJ2-7): KAGVTQTPRYLIKTRGQQVTLSCSPISGHRSVSWYQQTPGQGLQFLFEYFSETQRNKGNFPGRFSGRQFSNSRSEMNVSTLELGDSALYLCASSIRDTSYEQYFGPGTRLTVT.

This sequence joins TRBV6-6 and TRBJ1-2, with 8 bases aligning to TRBD1. The CDR3 has 13 residues. The germline V gene encodes CDR1 MNHNY and CDR2 SVGAGI (reference sequence). Germline trimming cut 8 bases from V and 5 bases from J; bases unmatched to any gene: 7. The CDR3: CASCPQGEYGYTF. CDR3 nucleotide sequence: TGTGCCAGCTGTCCACAGGGGGAGTATGGCTACACCTTC.

This rearrangement joins TRBV3-1 (or the pseudogene TRBV3-2) to TRBJ1-3; D is undetermined. Trimming took 1 base from V and 3 from J, leaving 10 bases between them. CDR1 LGHDT and CDR2 YNNKEL come from the germline V gene (reference sequence). CDR3 length: 15 amino acids. The CDR3 spells CASSQVRFGGNTIYF. In nucleotides, the CDR3 is TGTGCCAGCAGCCAAGTGCGCTTTGGTGGAAACACCATATATTTT.

DNA for the CDR3: TGTGCCAGCTCACCACCGGGACAGGGGGCAATTCATGGCTACACCTTC. It encodes CASSPPGQGAIHGYTF. The chain combines TRBV18 with TRBJ1-2; 12 nucleotides match TRBD1. Losses at the gene ends were 0 bases for V and 6 bases for J; bases not matched to a gene: 5. CDR3 length equals 16 residues. Germline V gives CDR1 KGHSH, CDR2 LQKENI.

The chain is built from TRBV12-5 and TRBJ2-5; D is perhaps TRBD1 (5 bases). Trimming left V 6 bases short and J 5 bases short, with 19 bases between. The CDR3 totals 15 residues. Germline CDR1 reads LGHNT; CDR2 reads FRNRAP. The CDR3: CASGATPQGLETQYF. CDR3 nucleotide sequence: TGTGCTAGTGGCGCAACCCCGCAGGGTTTGGAGACCCAGTACTTC.

This clone has just one count. The rearrangement uses TRBV23-1 and TRBJ1-2, with D tentatively TRBD1 (6 bases). TRBV23-1 is recorded as an ORF, its role being uncertain. The V and J ends lost 3 bases and 6 bases respectively, with 20 bases between them. The CDR3 contains 16 residues. The DNA for the CDR3 is TGCGCCAGCAGTCACCGAACTCACAGGGTTGGGGATGGCTACACCTTC. This gives the protein CASSHRTHRVGDGYTF.

The gene calls are TRBV24-1 and TRBJ2-1; 11 bases align to TRBD1. The CDR3 extends over 18 amino acids. Trimming at V came to 5 bases and at J to 4 bases, leaving 12 bases not matched to a gene. Germline V gene lookup returns CDR1 KGHDR and CDR2 SFDVKD. The CDR3 here is CATSGATGTGGLYNEQFF. In DNA form, the CDR3 reads TGTGCCACCAGTGGTGCAACCGGGACAGGGGGTTTGTACAATGAGCAGTTCTTC.

The chain uses TRBV7-8 and TRBJ1-1; D remains ambiguous. This CDR3 has 15 residues. Germline CDR1 and CDR2: SGHVS and FQNEAQ. Trimming pared 2 bases from V and 1 base from J, leaving 11 bases between. The CDR3 loop is CASSLPPAGNTEAFF. The DNA of the CDR3 is TGTGCCAGCAGCTTACCGCCGGCGGGGAACACTGAAGCTTTCTTT.